The clone carrying this T cell receptor (beta chain) was seen more than once but under ten times. One entry per CDR3 protein, called by TCRdb with MiXCR from the 5' RACE reads. There are some 64,000 distinct CDR3 sequences in the sample; 20% to 25% occur only once, and about 17% lies in the top ten. The sample originates from a study of early T cells in non-severe SARS-CoV-2 infection. The CDR3 covers 15 residues. The ends lost 5 bases at V and 2 bases at J; junction bases unmatched: 8. From germline, CDR1 is SGHAT and CDR2 FQDESV (reference sequence). The J gene is TRBJ2-5, the V gene TRBV11-1; 7 bases are a match to TRBD2. This sample comprised whole blood, obtained at baseline. The receptor's source is an adult who was a healthcare worker with PCR-confirmed SARS-CoV-2 infection or an uninfected control (not recorded which). The CDR3 DNA follows: TGTGCCAGCAGCATCGGGGGAGGGTATCAAGAGACCCAGTACTTC. Translated: CASSIGGGYQETQYF.